This entry lists 26 T cell receptor beta chains sequenced from one sample in a study of cytomegalovirus exposure and HLA in healthy donors. This PCR relied on a set of 60 Vbeta primers and 13 Jbeta primers. The data were produced by immunoSEQ multiplex PCR, yet TCRdb's version contains in-frame clones alone and is incomplete. The table lists 100,000 to 150,000 clones, roughly four fifths of them singletons. The sample taken for sequencing was PBMCs. The receptors were gathered from a woman between 40 and 55 years old in good health and CMV-seropositive.

The V call is TRBV10-3, the J call TRBJ2-1, with 11 positions matching TRBD2. The germline gives CDR1 ENHRY, CDR2 SYGVKD. There are 15 residues in the CDR3. The ends lost 2 bases at V and 8 bases at J; junction bases unmatched: 5. CDR3 in DNA: TGTGCCATCAGTGAGGATACTAGCGGGAGATATGAGCAGTTCTTC. This encodes CAISEDTSGRYEQFF.

The chain couples TRBV5-6 to TRBJ2-7; 12 bases fit TRBD1. Germline lookup yields CDR1 SGHDT and CDR2 YYEEEE. This CDR3 has 17 amino acids. The J segment lost 0 bases and the V segment lost 4 bases, leaving 8 bases of the junction unmatched. This chain's CDR3 is CASSRSGQGARSYEQYF. The DNA of the CDR3 is TGTGCCAGCAGCAGATCGGGACAGGGGGCTCGCTCCTACGAGCAGTACTTC.

This clone was recorded a few times. This chain uses TRBV5-1 with TRBJ2-1, with 8 bases that match TRBD2. The junction had 5 bases not matched to a gene; V was cut back by 3 bases and J by 6 bases. The CDR3 loop spans 14 amino acids. Germline loops: CDR1 SGHRS, CDR2 YFSETQ. The CDR3 coding sequence is TGCGCCAGCAGCTCCTCCACTAGCGGCAATGAGCAGTTCTTC. This translates into CASSSSTSGNEQFF.

This sequence joins TRBV4-1 and TRBJ2-7, with 12 bases identical to TRBD1. The J segment lost 7 bases and the V segment lost 3 bases, leaving 10 bases of the junction unmatched. Germline V gene data show CDR1 as MGHRA and CDR2 as YSYEKL. The CDR3 loop spans 16 amino acids. CDR3 sequence (DNA): TGCGCCAGCAGCCAGAGACTGGGGACAGGGGGCCGGGAGCAGTACTTC. Its protein is CASSQRLGTGGREQYF.

A single count supports this clone. The V and J genes are TRBV9 and TRBJ2-1; 11 bases are shared with TRBD2. CDR1 is SGDLS and CDR2 is YYNGEE in the germline V gene. Germline trimming cut 0 bases from V and 13 bases from J; bases unmatched to any gene: 12. The CDR3 spans 16 residues. CDR3 in amino acids: CASSVAHVLAGGSQFF. As DNA, the CDR3 is TGTGCCAGCAGCGTAGCTCACGTCCTAGCGGGAGGATCCCAGTTCTTC.

The chain employs TRBV4-2 and TRBJ2-7; tentative D call: TRBD2 (5 bases). The CDR3 runs to 15 residues. The germline V gene encodes CDR1 LGHNA and CDR2 YNFKEQ. Trimming stripped 3 bases from V and 3 bases from J, with 15 bases between. This CDR3 reads CASSQPGEGNYEQYF. In DNA form, the CDR3 reads TGTGCCAGCAGCCAGCCCGGGGAAGGGAACTACGAGCAGTACTTC.

The gene calls are TRBV4-3 and TRBJ2-3; D is uncertain. With 4 bases removed from V and 0 bases from J, the gap between germline ends came to 11 bases. There are 15 residues in the CDR3. Germline CDR1 reads LGHNA; CDR2 reads YSLEER. CDR3 coding DNA: TGCGCCAGCAGCCGCCTAAGTTTTAGCACAGATACGCAGTATTTT. This gives the protein CASSRLSFSTDTQYF.

This chain connects TRBV6-1 to TRBJ1-1, with D possibly matching TRBD1 (6 bases). The V end was cut by 10 bases, the J end by 1 base, with 13 bases between. Germline assignment: CDR1 MNHNS and CDR2 SASEGT. The CDR3 is 13 residues long. CDR3 nucleotide sequence: TGTGCCAACAGGGCGGCTCAGAACACTGAAGCTTTCTTT. Translated, it gives CANRAAQNTEAFF.

The rearrangement links TRBV4-2 to TRBJ2-2, with 10 bases lining up with TRBD1. The CDR3 sequence is 17 residues long. Germline CDR1 reads LGHNA; CDR2 reads YNFKEQ. The V and J ends lost 0 bases and 2 bases, in that order; junction bases with no gene match: 3. CDR3 DNA sequence: TGTGCCAGCAGCCAAGACGGGACAGGGGCCAACACCGGGGAGCTGTTTTTT. This gives the protein CASSQDGTGANTGELFF.

The chain combines TRBV10-2 with TRBJ2-1, with TRBD1 identical over 7 bases. The germline V gene has CDR1 WSHSY and CDR2 SAAADI. This CDR3 is 13 amino acids long. V gave up 4 bases and J gave up 6 bases; unmatched junction bases: 3. The CDR3 DNA follows: TGCGCCAGCAGTGGGGACAGCTCCAATGAGCAGTTCTTC. Translating gives CASSGDSSNEQFF.

V is TRBV5-6 and J is TRBJ2-1; a weak D match, TRBD2 (5 bases). Germline V gene sequence: CDR1 SGHDT, CDR2 YYEEEE. The CDR3 loop spans 13 amino acids. Between the trimmed V and J ends, which lost 2 bases and 4 bases, there was a span of 7 bases. The DNA for the CDR3 is TGTGCCAGCAGCTTAGCGGATTACAATGAGCAGTTCTTC. This sequence encodes CASSLADYNEQFF.

The CDR3 reads CASSALQGPFGANVLTF. CDR3 in DNA: TGTGCCAGCAGCGCCCTACAGGGCCCCTTTGGGGCCAACGTCCTGACTTTC. The chain combines TRBV11-2 with TRBJ2-6; D is perhaps TRBD1 (6 bases). This CDR3 has 17 amino acids. The V and J ends lost 5 bases and 3 bases respectively, with 17 bases between them. Looked up from germline, CDR1 is SGHAT and CDR2 is FQNNGV.

The V call is TRBV6-5, the J call TRBJ1-1; D call uncertain. CDR3 length equals 13 residues. Germline CDR1 MNHEY, CDR2 SVGAGI. V lost 7 bases, J lost 4 bases, and 13 bases lay in between. The CDR3 coding sequence is TGTGCCAGCATCCCCTTCCAGGCCACTGAAGCTTTCTTT. This encodes CASIPFQATEAFF.

V usage is TRBV5-1 and J usage is TRBJ2-7, with TRBD2 identical over 8 bases. Germline V CDR1 and CDR2: SGHRS, YFSETQ. V was clipped by 2 bases and J by 0 bases; unmatched bases: 13. The CDR3 spans 18 residues. The CDR3 protein is CASSFRTSPSSSSYEQYF. CDR3 in DNA: TGCGCCAGCAGCTTCAGGACTAGCCCTTCCTCAAGCTCCTACGAGCAGTACTTC.

V gene TRBV6-4 combines with J gene TRBJ2-3; weak D call: TRBD1 (6 bases). CDR1 is MRHNA, CDR2 SNTAGT, per germline. V was shortened by 6 bases and J by 2 bases, with 18 bases between the two germline ends. This CDR3 has 16 amino acids. In DNA form, the CDR3 reads TGTGCCAGCAGCCCCCGGGACAACCAACCCACAGATACGCAGTATTTT. This gives the protein CASSPRDNQPTDTQYF.

This clone occurred a few times. This chain uses TRBV4-1 with TRBJ2-7; D gene ambiguous. This CDR3 region has 11 residues. V lost 2 bases to trimming and J lost 4 bases, with 3 bases between them. Germline V CDR1 and CDR2: MGHRA, YSYEKL. CDR3 protein: CASSQLYEQYF. CDR3 DNA: TGCGCCAGCAGCCAACTGTACGAGCAGTACTTC.

This sequence joins TRBV28 and TRBJ2-5; the match to TRBD2 covers 7 bases. The junction had 13 bases not matched to a gene; V was cut back by 7 bases and J by 5 bases. This CDR3 region has 15 residues. Germline V gives CDR1 MDHEN, CDR2 SYDVKM. The CDR3 nucleotides are TGTGCCAGCACCCCAGCGGGAAGGGTATGGGAGACCCAGTACTTC. It yields the protein CASTPAGRVWETQYF.

This chain uses TRBV4-1 with TRBJ2-1; 8 nucleotides align to TRBD2. This CDR3 is built from 16 residues. Germline V gene data show CDR1 as MGHRA and CDR2 as YSYEKL. Trimming removed 0 bases from V and 3 bases from J; junction bases left unmatched: 4. The CDR3 sequence is CASSQDPSGYYNEQFF. The CDR3 nucleotides are TGCGCCAGCAGCCAAGATCCTAGCGGGTACTACAATGAGCAGTTCTTC.

The CDR3 bases are TGTGCCAGCAGCTTACAGGGGCAGCCCCAGCATTTT. It specifies CASSLQGQPQHF. The chain joins TRBV7-9 to TRBJ1-5, with D perhaps matching TRBD1 (6 bases). This CDR3 contains 12 residues. The V gene's germline CDR1 is SEHNR and CDR2 FQNEAQ (reference sequence). V was shortened by 2 bases and J by 7 bases, with 6 bases between the two germline ends.

This clone was seen a few times. This chain links TRBV7-9 with TRBJ2-5, with D unclear. The tail of the sequence fits TRBJ2-7 better, so the J call may be wrong. The germline CDR1 and CDR2 sequences are SEHNR and FQNEAQ (reference sequence). The CDR3 consists of 12 residues. CDR3 region: CASSLVTYEQYF. The CDR3, as DNA: TGTGCCAGCAGCTTAGTCACCTACGAGCAGTACTTC.

CDR3 sequence (DNA): TGTGCCAGCAGCTTAGGTTTAGCGCCCTACAATGAGCAGTTCTTC. This codes for CASSLGLAPYNEQFF. The J gene is TRBJ2-1, the V gene TRBV7-9; possible D gene TRBD2, 5 bases. V was clipped by 1 base and J by 2 bases, with 9 bases between them. CDR1 and CDR2 (germline): SEHNR, FQNEAQ (reference sequence). This CDR3 region has 15 residues.

The genes are TRBV15 and TRBJ2-4; a possible D gene is TRBD2 (5 bases). Germline CDR1 and CDR2: LNHNV and YYDKDF (reference sequence). V dropped 7 bases and J dropped 1 base, with 14 bases sitting between them. CDR3 length: 15 residues. The chain's CDR3 is CATMTSRVAKNIQYF. The CDR3 DNA sequence: TGTGCCACCATGACTTCGAGGGTGGCCAAAAACATTCAGTACTTC.

The rearrangement joins TRBV9 to TRBJ1-2; possible D gene TRBD1, 6 bases. This CDR3 contains 16 residues. CDR1 is SGDLS, CDR2 YYNGEE, per germline. V dropped 0 bases and J dropped 10 bases, with 22 bases sitting between them. Here the CDR3 reads CASSVAYFRGKKFYTF. The CDR3 nucleotides read TGTGCCAGCAGCGTAGCCTATTTCAGGGGTAAGAAGTTCTACACCTTC.

The chain couples TRBV30 to TRBJ1-3, with D possibly matching TRBD1 (5 bases). Germline assignment: CDR1 GTSNPN and CDR2 SVGIG (reference sequence). The CDR3 has 16 residues. Deletions cut 0 bases from V and 4 bases from J, with 16 bases between. The CDR3 loop reads CAWSVLRDSGGNTIYF. The CDR3 coding sequence is TGTGCCTGGAGTGTACTGAGGGACTCGGGAGGAAACACCATATATTTT.

The DNA for the CDR3 is TGTGCCAGCAGAAAGGGACTAGCGGGACCCGGAAATGAGCAGTTCTTC. It yields the protein CASRKGLAGPGNEQFF. The rearrangement uses TRBV28 and TRBJ2-1; 13 nucleotides agree with TRBD2. V shed 6 bases, J shed 7 bases, and the junction held 9 bases outside the gene matches. This CDR3 region has 16 residues. Germline-derived CDR1 and CDR2 are MDHEN and SYDVKM.

This chain connects TRBV13 to TRBJ2-3; a possible D gene is TRBD2 (5 bases). V was cut by 5 bases and J by 4 bases, with 19 bases left in between. Germline V CDR1 and CDR2: PRHDT, FYEKMQ (reference sequence). The CDR3 spans 16 residues. The CDR3 loop reads CASSLPRQSGADTQYF. CDR3 DNA sequence: TGTGCCAGCAGCCTTCCCCGACAAAGCGGCGCAGATACGCAGTATTTT. Full variable domain (rest looked up from reference TRBV13 and TRBJ2-3): AAGVIQSPRHLIKEKRETATLKCYPIPRHDTVYWYQQGPGQDPQFLISFYEKMQSDKGSIPDRFSAQQFSDYHSELNMSSLELGDSALYFCASSLPRQSGADTQYFGPGTRLTVL.